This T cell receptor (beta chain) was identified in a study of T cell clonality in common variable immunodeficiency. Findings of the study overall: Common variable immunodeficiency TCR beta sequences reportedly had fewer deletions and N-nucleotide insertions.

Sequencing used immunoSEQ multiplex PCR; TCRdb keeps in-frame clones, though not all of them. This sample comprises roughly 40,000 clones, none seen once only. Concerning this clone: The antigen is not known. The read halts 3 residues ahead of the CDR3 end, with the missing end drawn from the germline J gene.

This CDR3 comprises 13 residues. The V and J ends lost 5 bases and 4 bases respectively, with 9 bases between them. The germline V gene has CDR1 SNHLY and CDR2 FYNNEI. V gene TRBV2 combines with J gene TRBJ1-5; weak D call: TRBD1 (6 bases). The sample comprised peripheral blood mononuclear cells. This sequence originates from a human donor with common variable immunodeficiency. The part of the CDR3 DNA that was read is TGTGCCAGCAGTTACAGGGAAAATCAGCCC. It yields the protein CASSYRENQP. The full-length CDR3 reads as CASSYRENQPQHF.